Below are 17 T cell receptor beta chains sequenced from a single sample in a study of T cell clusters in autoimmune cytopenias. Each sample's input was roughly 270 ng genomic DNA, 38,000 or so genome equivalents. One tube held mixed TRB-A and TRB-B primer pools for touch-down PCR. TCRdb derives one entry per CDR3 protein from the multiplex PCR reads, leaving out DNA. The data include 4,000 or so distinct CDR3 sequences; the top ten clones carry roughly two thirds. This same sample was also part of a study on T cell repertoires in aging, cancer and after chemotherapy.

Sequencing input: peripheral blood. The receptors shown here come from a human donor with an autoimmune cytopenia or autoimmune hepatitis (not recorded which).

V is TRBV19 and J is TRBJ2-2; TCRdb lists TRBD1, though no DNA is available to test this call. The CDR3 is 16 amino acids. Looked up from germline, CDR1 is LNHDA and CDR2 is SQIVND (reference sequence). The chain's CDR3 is CASSPTGGSVPGELFF.

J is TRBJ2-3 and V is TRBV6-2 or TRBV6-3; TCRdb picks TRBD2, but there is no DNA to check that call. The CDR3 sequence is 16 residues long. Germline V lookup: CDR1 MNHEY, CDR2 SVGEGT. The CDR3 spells CASRPGLTRIMNTQYF.

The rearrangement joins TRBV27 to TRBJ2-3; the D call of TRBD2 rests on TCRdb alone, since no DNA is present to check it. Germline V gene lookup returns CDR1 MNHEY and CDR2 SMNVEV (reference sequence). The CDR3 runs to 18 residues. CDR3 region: CASSPTLGLAGSTDTQYF.

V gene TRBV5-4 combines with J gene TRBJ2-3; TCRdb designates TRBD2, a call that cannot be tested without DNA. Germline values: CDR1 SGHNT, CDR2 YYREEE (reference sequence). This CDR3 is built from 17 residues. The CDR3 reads CASSQDSGLAGGNTQYF.

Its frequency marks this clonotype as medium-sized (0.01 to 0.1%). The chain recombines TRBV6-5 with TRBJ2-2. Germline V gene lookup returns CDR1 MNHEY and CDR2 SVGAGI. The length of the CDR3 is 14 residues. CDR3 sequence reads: CASKVRRNTGELFF.

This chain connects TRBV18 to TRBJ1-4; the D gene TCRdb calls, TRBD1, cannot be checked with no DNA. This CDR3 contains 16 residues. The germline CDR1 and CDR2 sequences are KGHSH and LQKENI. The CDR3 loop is CASSPRGIATNEKLFF.

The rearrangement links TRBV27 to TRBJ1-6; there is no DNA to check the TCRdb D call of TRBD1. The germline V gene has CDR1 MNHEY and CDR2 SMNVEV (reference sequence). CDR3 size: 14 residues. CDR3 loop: CASSPGTADSPLHF.

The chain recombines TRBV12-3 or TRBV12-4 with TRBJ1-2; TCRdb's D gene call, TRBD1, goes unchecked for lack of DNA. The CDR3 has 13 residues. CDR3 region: CASSRDRAHGYTF.

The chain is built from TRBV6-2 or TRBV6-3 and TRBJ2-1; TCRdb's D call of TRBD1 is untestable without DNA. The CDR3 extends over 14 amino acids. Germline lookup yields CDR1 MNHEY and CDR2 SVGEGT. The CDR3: CASSRQGSYNEQFF.

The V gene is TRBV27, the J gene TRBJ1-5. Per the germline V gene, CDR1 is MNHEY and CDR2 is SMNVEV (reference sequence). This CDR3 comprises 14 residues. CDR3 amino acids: CASSLTRGDQPQHF.

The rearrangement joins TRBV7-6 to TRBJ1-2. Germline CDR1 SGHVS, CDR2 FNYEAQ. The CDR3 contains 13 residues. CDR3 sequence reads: CASSLFAGYGYTF.

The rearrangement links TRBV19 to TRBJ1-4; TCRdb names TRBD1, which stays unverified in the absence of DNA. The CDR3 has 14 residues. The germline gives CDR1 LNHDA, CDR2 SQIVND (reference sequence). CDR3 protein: CASTTGATRVKLFF.

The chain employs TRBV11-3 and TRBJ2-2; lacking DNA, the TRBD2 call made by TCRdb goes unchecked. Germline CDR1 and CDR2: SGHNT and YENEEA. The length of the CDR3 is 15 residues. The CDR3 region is CASSKLAGSTGELFF.

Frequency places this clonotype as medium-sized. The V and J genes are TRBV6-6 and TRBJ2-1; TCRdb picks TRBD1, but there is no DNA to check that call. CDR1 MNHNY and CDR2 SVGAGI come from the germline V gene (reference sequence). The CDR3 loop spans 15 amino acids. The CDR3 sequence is CASSKGTGGTNEQFF.

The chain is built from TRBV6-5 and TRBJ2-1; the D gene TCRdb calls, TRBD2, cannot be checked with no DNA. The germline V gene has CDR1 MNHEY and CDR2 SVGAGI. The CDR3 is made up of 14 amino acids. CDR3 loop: CASTERGGIHEQFF.

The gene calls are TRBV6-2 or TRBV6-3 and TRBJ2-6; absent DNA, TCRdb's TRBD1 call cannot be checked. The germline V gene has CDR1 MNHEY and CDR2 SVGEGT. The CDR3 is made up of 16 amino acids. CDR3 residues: CASSYPLGAGANVLTF.

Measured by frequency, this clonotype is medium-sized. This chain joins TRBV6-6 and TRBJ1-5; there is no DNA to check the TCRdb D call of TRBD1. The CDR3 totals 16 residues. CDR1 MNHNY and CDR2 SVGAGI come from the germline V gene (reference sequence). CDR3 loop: CASSAGTGSVSRPQHF.